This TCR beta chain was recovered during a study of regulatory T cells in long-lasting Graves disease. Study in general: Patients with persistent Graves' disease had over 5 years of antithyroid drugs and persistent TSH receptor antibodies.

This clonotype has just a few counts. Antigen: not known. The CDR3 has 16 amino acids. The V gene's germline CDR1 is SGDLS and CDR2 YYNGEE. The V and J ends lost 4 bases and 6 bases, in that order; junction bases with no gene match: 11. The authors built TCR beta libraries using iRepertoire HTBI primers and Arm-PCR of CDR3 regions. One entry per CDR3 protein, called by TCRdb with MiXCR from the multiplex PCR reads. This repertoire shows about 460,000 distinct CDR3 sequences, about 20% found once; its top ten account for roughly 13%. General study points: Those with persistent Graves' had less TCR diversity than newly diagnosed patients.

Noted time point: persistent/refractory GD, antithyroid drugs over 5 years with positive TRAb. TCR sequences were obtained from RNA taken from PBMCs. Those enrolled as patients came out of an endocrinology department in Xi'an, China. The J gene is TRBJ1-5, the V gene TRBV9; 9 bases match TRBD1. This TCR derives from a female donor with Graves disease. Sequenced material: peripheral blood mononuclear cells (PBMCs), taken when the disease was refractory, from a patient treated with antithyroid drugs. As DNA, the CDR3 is TGTGCCAGCAGCCGAAGCACAGGGGGCTTGAGTCAGCCCCAGCATTTT. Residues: CASSRSTGGLSQPQHF.